Sequencing of this T cell receptor beta chain was carried out in a study of T cells after yellow fever vaccination (dated by TCRdb to the late 2010s). Concerning the study at large: The SMART-Seq v4 Ultra Low Input RNA kit was used to prepare libraries from fractions with low cell numbers. Two healthy male donors made up the cohort, one aged 18 to 30 years and the other aged 30 to 40 years. To follow T-cell clones before and after primary and booster YFV17D yellow fever vaccination, bulk TCR alpha and beta repertoires were sequenced over time. Blood was drawn at multiple timepoints before and after primary and secondary immunization, with bulk PBMC replicates and cell subsets isolated.

Note on this clonotype: Its antigen specificity is not known. A much larger clone is a single base away; this may be a read error.

The investigation overall reported the following: Compared with the primary T-cell response, the secondary T-cell response was weaker but faster, peaking on day 5 rather than day 15. Because abundant contaminating clonotypes from the bulk population could be contained in FACS-sorted repertoires, computational filtering was required. A small share of clonotypes occurred in both CD4 and CD8 compartments, likely arising from convergent recombination. After the booster, most clones that had expanded after primary vaccination were detected again (around 97% of CD4 and around 88% of CD8), suggesting broad maintenance of memory. Because only a couple of donors were included in the study, the extent to which the findings can be generalized is limited.

Reads for this sample came from an Illumina NovaSeq 6000. TCR cDNA was synthesized by 5'RACE template switching, through which a universal primer site and unique molecular identifiers were introduced. Priming of cDNA synthesis was performed from both the TCR alpha and TCR beta constant segments. Library amplification involved two PCR steps, and the second step added sample barcodes and sequencing adapters. Sequencing of libraries was performed on Illumina HiSeq 2500 (2x100 bp) or NovaSeq (2x150 bp). Under the source paper's analysis protocol: MIGEC handled demultiplexing of reads and collapsing into UMI consensus sequences, while MiXCR performed V(D)J alignment. Using edgeR on replicate PBMC samples, clonotypes were called vaccine-responding if FDR was below 0.01 and the log2 fold change was above 5 up to day 15. CD4 or CD8 identity was assigned to each bulk clonotype according to whether the clonotype was present at higher abundance in the sequenced CD4 repertoire or the sequenced CD8 repertoire. TCRdb took the public reads, trimmed them with fastp at Q25, ran MiXCR for clone calling and kept in-frame beta chains. Every entry covers one CDR3 protein and lists the most common genes and DNA from its rows. The V and J calls here are based on TCRdb, not the publication. This sample gives 250,000 or so distinct CDR3 sequences in total; more than 3.5% of them show up just once. The ten largest clones take up about 19% of the sample.

Interpreted using the paper, the treatment or condition label stands for: live attenuated yellow fever vaccine strain. At each blood-draw timepoint, two biological replicates of bulk PBMCs were obtained. A standard Ficoll-Paque protocol was used to isolate PBMCs from peripheral blood. RNA was extracted with TriZol from bulk PBMCs, CD4 and CD8 fractions, and dextramer-positive and dextramer-negative fractions. According to the germline V gene, CDR1 reads SGHVS and CDR2 reads FQNEAQ. The CDR3 runs 14 amino acids, cysteine and phenylalanine included. Just CDR3 DNA is preserved here, 42 bases in frame from base 1.

This receptor was taken from a man between 18 and 29 years old who received the YFV17D yellow fever vaccine. The sequenced sample was PBMCs, obtained 15 days after the yellow fever booster vaccination. The rearrangement joined TRBV7-8 to TRBJ2-5, with the D gene uncertain. The nucleotide sequence reads as follows: TGTTCCAGCAGCTTAGCATCCCCGACGGAGACCCAGTACTTC. Translation gives CSSSLASPTETQYF.